The T cell receptor beta chain under discussion was sequenced for a study of T cells in Graves' hyperthyroidism and ophthalmopathy. Study-wide findings and caveats: Blood also contained most expanded thyroid clonotypes above 0.001.

RNA transcripts yielded amplified TCR beta CDR3 regions. A set of HTBI primers served as the primers for a first-round RT-PCR of the TCR CDR3. Via MiXCR, TCRdb re-called the multiplex PCR reads, giving one row per CDR3 protein. The sample records about 400,000 distinct CDR3 sequences, about an eighth being singletons. The CDR3 totals 14 residues. CDR1 and CDR2 from the germline V gene are DFQATT and SNEGSKA (reference sequence). V lost 6 bases, J lost 0 bases, and 11 bases lay in between. Regarding this clonotype: Its antigen is undetermined.

What was sequenced was blood. This TCR was sampled from a man between 50 and 59 years old with Graves' ophthalmopathy. The chain employs TRBV20-1 and TRBJ2-2; D may be TRBD1 or TRBD2 (5 bases each). The CDR3 protein is CSASGTANTGELFF. The CDR3 coding sequence is TGCAGTGCCTCCGGGACGGCGAACACCGGGGAGCTGTTTTTT.